These 2 T cell receptor beta chains originate from one sample sequenced in a study of molecular identifiers for immune sequencing clone quantification. TCRdb reprocessed the PCR reads via MiXCR and lists one record per CDR3 protein. The sample has 60,000 to 70,000 distinct CDR3 sequences, less than 20% seen once. Specimen: naive CD8+ T cells from blood, with Jurkat cell RNA spiked in. The subset was: FACS-sorted CD8+CD4-CCR7+CD45RA+ naive T cells. The receptors here all came from a human donor in good health. Some libraries in this study had Jurkat cell RNA spiked in.

Turning to this clonotype: A much larger clone lies one base from this, so it may be a read error. V usage is TRBV24-1 and J usage is TRBJ2-3; 13 bases agree with TRBD2. The V segment lost 1 base and the J segment 0 bases; nucleotides outside the gene matches: 9. The CDR3 totals 20 residues. CDR1 and CDR2 from the germline V gene are KGHDR and SFDVKD. The DNA for the CDR3 is TGTGCCACCAGTGATTTTGTCAAGGGACTAGCGGGACATAGCACAGATACGCAGTATTTT. Protein: CATSDFVKGLAGHSTDTQYF.

Many counts were recorded for this clonotype. The chain employs TRBV3-1 and TRBJ2-7; D tentatively fits TRBD1 or TRBD2 (5 bases each). Germline V gene lookup returns CDR1 LGHDT and CDR2 YNNKEL (reference sequence). CDR3 size: 13 residues. V was trimmed by 6 bases and J by 6 bases, leaving 15 bases between them. The CDR3 spells CASSPGTGPEQYF. As DNA, the CDR3 is TGTGCCAGCAGTCCCGGGACGGGGCCCGAGCAGTACTTC.